The 30 T cell receptor beta chains below come from one sample, sequenced in a study of T cell clonality in common variable immunodeficiency. Study-wide results and caveats: Common variable immunodeficiency TCR beta sequences reportedly had fewer deletions and N-nucleotide insertions.

The table came from immunoSEQ multiplex PCR; TCRdb's copy has only in-frame clones and leaves some out. There are around 15,000 clones in the sample, none observed a single time. For these TCRs, the target antigens are not known. Material for sequencing was peripheral blood mononuclear cells. The receptors stem from a human donor with common variable immunodeficiency.

This clone was counted many times. The missing CDR3 end, 3 residues past where the read stops, is filled in from the germline J gene. The V gene is TRBV29-1, the J gene TRBJ1-1; possibly TRBD1 for D (5 bases). Trimming took off 3 bases at V and 0 bases at J, with 14 bases between the two ends. The CDR3 has 15 amino acids. Germline-derived CDR1 and CDR2 are SQVTM and ANQGSEA. CDR3 in amino acids: CSVDEGAAMNTEAFF. Incomplete CDR3 DNA: TGCAGCGTTGACGAAGGGGCCGCGATGAACACTGAA.

This clone was counted only a few times. The CDR3 extends 3 residues past the end of the read, so its final part is completed from the germline J gene. This chain connects TRBV30 to TRBJ2-5, with D perhaps matching TRBD1 (5 bases). Germline loops: CDR1 GTSNPN, CDR2 SVGIG (reference sequence). The CDR3 totals 13 residues. Trimming removed 4 bases at V and 7 bases at J, with 16 bases between. Partial CDR3 DNA: TGTGCCTGGACCTTGGACACCTTAGGGACC. Amino acid sequence: CAWTLDTLGT. The full CDR3 protein is CAWTLDTLGTQYF. The complete variable domain, with remaining parts taken from reference TRBV30 and TRBJ2-5, reads SQTIHQWPATLVQPVGSPLSLECTVEGTSNPNLYWYRQAAGRGLQLLFYSVGIGQISSEVPQNLSASRPQDRQFILSSKKLLLSDSGFYLCAWTLDTLGTQYFGPGTRLLVL.

Many counts were recorded for this clone. The observed sequence ends 3 residues before the CDR3 terminus, with the missing tail filled in from the germline J gene. The chain joins TRBV10-3 to TRBJ2-1; maybe TRBD2 (7 bases). Germline CDR1 is ENHRY and CDR2 is SYGVKD. Trimming stripped 2 bases from V and 6 bases from J, with 11 bases between. The CDR3 runs 14 residues. The CDR3 DNA, read in part, is TGTGCCATCAGTGAGAGGGGGGGGCCCAATGAG. Protein product: CAISERGGPNE. The entire CDR3 sequence reads CAISERGGPNEQFF.

On this clone itself: The read gets to within 3 residues of the CDR3 end, and the germline J gene fills in the rest. This chain connects TRBV7-6 to TRBJ1-5, with D perhaps matching TRBD1 (6 bases). Per germline, CDR1 SGHVS and CDR2 FNYEAQ. The length of the CDR3 is 15 residues. V lost 4 bases to trimming and J lost 4 bases, with 14 bases between them. The CDR3 spells CASSSTQGFNQPQHF. Partial CDR3 DNA: TGTGCCAGCAGCTCTACGCAGGGGTTTAATCAGCCC.

This clone was observed a few times. The read ends 3 residues early relative to the CDR3; the germline J gene fills the gap. The chain employs TRBV5-6 and TRBJ2-1, with D tentatively TRBD2 (6 bases). The CDR3 length is 15 residues. Germline loops: CDR1 SGHDT, CDR2 YYEEEE. Trimming took 4 bases from V and 0 from J, leaving 11 bases between them. The CDR3 loop is CASSNGGSSYNEQFF. CDR3 DNA, as far as it was read: TGTGCCAGCAGCAACGGGGGAAGCTCCTACAATGAG.

Comment on this clone: The CDR3 end is not reached by the read, which stops 3 residues before it; the germline J gene fills it in. The chain couples TRBV18 to TRBJ1-3; a possible D gene is TRBD1 (5 bases). The CDR3 totals 17 residues. V was cut by 2 bases and J by 0 bases, with 14 bases left in between. Germline CDR1 is KGHSH and CDR2 is LQKENI. CDR3 sequence: CASSPISRQFSGNTIYF. The covered CDR3 bases are TGTGCCAGCTCACCAATAAGTAGACAGTTCTCTGGAAACACC.

This clone has ten or more counts. The read terminates 3 residues ahead of where the CDR3 ends, so the germline J gene completes it. This sequence joins TRBV6-4 and TRBJ2-2, with 7 bases identical to TRBD1. Unmatched junction bases numbered 2, after V lost 0 bases and J lost 4 bases. The CDR3 totals 15 residues. Germline V gene data show CDR1 as MRHNA and CDR2 as SNTAGT. CDR3 DNA (partial): TGTGCCAGCAGTGACTCGGGGACAGTCACCGGGGAG. It specifies CASSDSGTVTGE. The CDR3 in its entirety is CASSDSGTVTGELFF.

This clone is medium-sized. The read ends 3 residues early relative to the CDR3; the germline J gene fills the gap. V and J are TRBV3-1 (or the pseudogene TRBV3-2) and TRBJ1-6, with D tentatively TRBD1 (6 bases). The CDR3 sequence is 14 residues long. Trimming stripped 4 bases from V and 3 bases from J, with 7 bases between. In germline, CDR1 is LGHDT, CDR2 YNNKEL (reference sequence). CDR3 amino acids: CASSPDSYNSPLHF. CDR3 DNA, as far as it was read: TGTGCCAGCAGCCCGGACAGCTATAATTCACCC.

This clone occurred a few times. The read gets to within 3 residues of the CDR3 end, and the germline J gene fills in the rest. The genes are TRBV5-1 and TRBJ2-5; 7 bases are a match to TRBD1. The CDR3 is 14 residues long. Germline-derived CDR1 and CDR2 are SGHRS and YFSETQ. Trimming took 4 bases from V and 4 from J; bases not matched to a gene: 7. CDR3 bases read: TGCGCCAGCAGCACGACAGGGATAGGAGAGACC. Translating it yields CASSTTGIGET. The complete CDR3 reads CASSTTGIGETQYF.

This clone appeared many times. The read halts 3 residues ahead of the CDR3 end, with the missing end drawn from the germline J gene. The chain couples TRBV5-1 to TRBJ1-2; 7 nucleotides match TRBD1. The CDR3 has 14 amino acids. The germline CDR1 and CDR2 sequences are SGHRS and YFSETQ. CDR3 DNA, as far as it was read: TGCGCCAGCAGCCCGGGGGACAGTCCGTTAAGC. This codes for CASSPGDSPLS. The complete CDR3 reads CASSPGDSPLSYTF.

As to this clone: The read comes to an end 3 residues before the CDR3 does, leaving the germline J gene to fill in the end. The rearrangement uses TRBV19 and TRBJ2-2, with TRBD1 matching 11 bases. The trim removed 7 bases at V and 6 bases at J, leaving 10 bases unmatched. This CDR3 has 16 amino acids. Germline V gene lookup returns CDR1 LNHDA and CDR2 SQIVND (reference sequence). CDR3 DNA (partial): TGTGCCAGTACCCCAAGGACAGGGGGCTACCCCGGGGAG. Translating it yields CASTPRTGGYPGE. From start to end, the CDR3 is CASTPRTGGYPGELFF.

This clone was found a few times. The read ends 3 residues shy of where the CDR3 ends; the end is completed using the germline J gene. This rearrangement joins TRBV5-6 to TRBJ1-2; D may be TRBD1 (6 bases). This CDR3 is built from 14 residues. Germline V lookup: CDR1 SGHDT, CDR2 YYEEEE. V was cut by 0 bases and J by 5 bases, with 11 bases left in between. Partial CDR3 DNA: TGTGCCAGCAGCTTGGGGCCAGGACAGTATGGC. As protein: CASSLGPGQYG. The CDR3 reads in full as CASSLGPGQYGYTF.

A word on this clone: The missing CDR3 end, 3 residues past where the read stops, is filled in from the germline J gene. The chain carries TRBV6-1 and TRBJ1-5; unclear D gene. The V end was cut by 4 bases, the J end by 2 bases, with 9 bases between. Germline V lookup: CDR1 MNHNS, CDR2 SASEGT. This CDR3 contains 14 residues. The CDR3: CASSGAGGNQPQHF. Incomplete CDR3 DNA: TGTGCCAGCAGTGGGGCAGGCGGCAATCAGCCC.

Comments on this clone: Read data end 3 residues before the CDR3 end; the end is taken from the germline J gene. The chain uses TRBV18 and TRBJ2-3, with TRBD2 matching 14 bases. Germline-derived CDR1 and CDR2 are KGHSH and LQKENI. The CDR3 spans 20 residues. V gave up 1 base and J gave up 5 bases; unmatched junction bases: 14. The CDR3 loop is CASSPLQKLTSGGAVDTQYF. The CDR3 DNA, read in part, is TGTGCCAGCTCACCACTCCAAAAATTGACTAGCGGGGGGGCCGTAGATACG.

In the case of this clone: Read sequence stops 3 residues before the CDR3 end, and the germline J gene provides the missing end. The gene calls are TRBV19 and TRBJ1-6; 9 bases are shared with TRBD1. Losses at the gene ends were 6 bases for V and 7 bases for J; bases not matched to a gene: 7. CDR3 length: 15 residues. The germline V gene has CDR1 LNHDA and CDR2 SQIVND (reference sequence). The CDR3 reads CASSGQTGGNSPLHF. The sequenced part of the CDR3 DNA is TGTGCCAGTAGCGGACAGACAGGGGGGAATTCACCC. The full variable domain, rest sourced from reference TRBV19 and TRBJ1-6, is DGGITQSPKYLFRKEGQNVTLSCEQNLNHDAMYWYRQDPGQGLRLIYYSQIVNDFQKGDIAEGYSVSREKKESFPLTVTSAQKNPTAFYLCASSGQTGGNSPLHFGNGTRLTVT.

In its sample, this clone was seen a few times. The read finishes 3 residues shy of the CDR3 end, and the germline J gene is used to complete it. V is TRBV18 and J is TRBJ1-2; a weak D match, TRBD1 (5 bases). Per the germline V gene, CDR1 is KGHSH and CDR2 is LQKENI. V lost 3 bases and J 4 bases, leaving 21 bases between the germline ends. There are 17 residues in the CDR3. CDR3 DNA (partial): TGTGCCAGCTCACCGGTTGAGGGGAGATCGTTGGGCTATGGC. Its protein product is CASSPVEGRSLGYG. The entire CDR3 protein is CASSPVEGRSLGYGYTF.

As regards this clone: The missing CDR3 end, 3 residues past where the read stops, is filled in from the germline J gene. This chain connects TRBV5-1 to TRBJ1-2; 7 bases agree with TRBD1. This CDR3 spans 13 amino acids. Unmatched junction bases numbered 2, after V lost 0 bases and J lost 6 bases. Germline CDR1 is SGHRS and CDR2 is YFSETQ. CDR3 sequence reads: CASSLVGTDGYTF. The DNA read from the CDR3 is TGCGCCAGCAGCTTGGTCGGGACAGATGGC.

Turning to this clone: The CDR3 end lies 3 residues beyond the end of the read and is filled in from the germline J gene. This sequence joins TRBV20-1 and TRBJ1-1, with D perhaps TRBD1 (6 bases). The CDR3 is 15 residues long. Germline CDR1 is DFQATT and CDR2 is SNEGSKA (reference sequence). Trimming cost V 3 bases and J 0 bases, with 14 bases left between them. The CDR3 loop reads CSASSDSHVNTEAFF. Incomplete CDR3 DNA: TGCAGTGCTAGTTCGGACAGCCACGTGAACACTGAA.

There are many counts of this clone. The CDR3 extends 3 residues past the end of the read, so its final part is completed from the germline J gene. The chain recombines TRBV29-1 with TRBJ1-1, with 7 bases that match TRBD1. V dropped 4 bases and J dropped 1; count of bases not matched to a gene: 3. The CDR3 extends over 13 amino acids. In germline, CDR1 is SQVTM, CDR2 ANQGSEA. Partial CDR3 DNA: TGCAGCGTTGTAAGGACAGGGAACACTGAA. It encodes CSVVRTGNTE. The whole CDR3 sequence reads CSVVRTGNTEAFF.

In regard to this clone: The DNA ends 3 residues before the CDR3 does, and the rest of the CDR3 is filled in from the germline J gene. The rearrangement links TRBV20-1 to TRBJ2-7, with 7 bases lining up with TRBD2. After removal of 8 bases from V and 3 bases from J, the junction contained 13 bases not matched to a gene. The CDR3 is 14 amino acids. Germline CDR1 DFQATT, CDR2 SNEGSKA (reference sequence). The CDR3 bases that were read are TGCAGTACCATCGGCGGCGGGGGAAACTACGAG. It specifies CSTIGGGGNYE. The complete CDR3 protein is CSTIGGGGNYEQYF.

This clone has just a few counts. The sequenced fragment ends 3 residues before the CDR3 boundary, so the rest is inferred from the germline J gene. The rearrangement uses TRBV19 and TRBJ2-3; perhaps TRBD1 as D (6 bases). Trimming stripped 3 bases from V and 4 bases from J, with 17 bases between. This CDR3 spans 16 amino acids. Germline lookup yields CDR1 LNHDA and CDR2 SQIVND (reference sequence). The CDR3 sequence: CASSISGRGASDTQYF. The covered CDR3 bases are TGTGCCAGTAGTATCTCGGGCAGGGGAGCATCAGATACG.

Comments on this clone: The sequenced fragment ends 3 residues before the CDR3 boundary, so the rest is inferred from the germline J gene. The chain couples TRBV19 to TRBJ1-2, with 7 bases that match TRBD1. The length of the CDR3 is 16 residues. Germline V gene sequence: CDR1 LNHDA, CDR2 SQIVND (reference sequence). V gave up 0 bases and J gave up 2 bases; unmatched junction bases: 6. The chain's CDR3 is CASSIDGTALNYGYTF. The CDR3 bases that were read are TGTGCCAGTAGTATAGATGGGACAGCCCTAAACTATGGC. Full variable domain (outside the CDR3, taken from reference TRBV19 and TRBJ1-2): DGGITQSPKYLFRKEGQNVTLSCEQNLNHDAMYWYRQDPGQGLRLIYYSQIVNDFQKGDIAEGYSVSREKKESFPLTVTSAQKNPTAFYLCASSIDGTALNYGYTFGSGTRLTVV.

This clone was found many times. The read stops 3 residues short of the end of the CDR3; the missing end is completed from the germline J gene. The chain employs TRBV30 and TRBJ1-4; a possible D gene is TRBD1 (6 bases). V lost 2 bases and J 0 bases, leaving 13 bases between the germline ends. The CDR3 is made up of 16 amino acids. Germline CDR1 GTSNPN, CDR2 SVGIG (reference sequence). CDR3 protein: CAWSSDSDATNEKLFF. The DNA read from the CDR3 is TGTGCCTGGAGTTCGGACAGCGATGCAACTAATGAAAAA.

At least ten counts were recorded for this clone. The CDR3 goes on 3 residues after the read ends, and that part is filled in from the germline J gene. The chain couples TRBV7-9 to TRBJ1-4; TRBD1 matches 7 bases. The CDR3 sequence is 14 residues long. CDR1 is SEHNR and CDR2 is FQNEAQ in the germline V gene (reference sequence). Unmatched junction bases numbered 3, after V lost 0 bases and J lost 8 bases. Incomplete CDR3 DNA: TGTGCCAGCAGCTTAGCGACAGGGCGCGAAAAA. Its translation: CASSLATGREK. The full CDR3 protein is CASSLATGREKLFF.

This clone was recorded at least ten times. Read sequence stops 3 residues before the CDR3 end, and the germline J gene provides the missing end. At the DNA level, this CDR3 is encoded by other sequences in the same sample as well. The chain is built from TRBV30 and TRBJ2-6; TRBD2 is a possible D gene (5 bases). The V gene lost 8 bases and the J gene lost 0 bases, with 11 bases spanning the gap. The CDR3 has 14 residues. The germline V gene encodes CDR1 GTSNPN and CDR2 SVGIG (reference sequence). CDR3 protein: CAGGLISGANVLTF. The sequenced CDR3 bases are TGTGCCGGAGGACTGATCTCTGGGGCCAACGTC.

This clone occurred a few times. The CDR3 end is not reached by the read, which stops 3 residues before it; the germline J gene fills it in. The chain has TRBV13 and TRBJ2-7; 9 nucleotides align to TRBD2. The V gene's germline CDR1 is PRHDT and CDR2 FYEKMQ (reference sequence). The CDR3 is 14 residues long. The trim removed 6 bases at V and 6 bases at J, leaving 9 bases unmatched. Incomplete CDR3 DNA: TGTGCCAGCAGAGAAAGCGGGGGGCCGGTCGAG. This encodes CASRESGGPVE. The CDR3 reads in full as CASRESGGPVEQYF.

Comments on this clone: The CDR3 end is not reached by the read, which stops 3 residues before it; the germline J gene fills it in. The V call is TRBV11-2, the J call TRBJ2-2; TRBD2 matches 7 bases. The CDR3 consists of 15 residues. In germline, CDR1 is SGHAT, CDR2 FQNNGV. V lost 3 bases, J lost 0 bases, and 1 base stayed unmatched. CDR3 region: CASSLSGANTGELFF. The part of the CDR3 DNA that was read is TGTGCCAGCAGCTTGAGCGGGGCGAACACCGGGGAG.

In regard to this clone: A junction end diverges from the germline sequence, so it may reflect a read error. From the germline J gene comes the end of the CDR3, since the read stops 3 residues before it. The chain carries TRBV2 and TRBJ2-2; D possibly corresponds to TRBD1 (6 bases). CDR1 is SNHLY, CDR2 FYNNEI, per germline. CDR3 length equals 13 residues. CDR3 residues: CTSRGQAGGELFF. CDR3 DNA (partial): TGTACCAGCAGGGGCCAGGCGGGCGGGGAG.

Regarding this clone: The CDR3 is cut off 3 residues early in the read; its end comes from the germline J gene. The V call is TRBV30, the J call TRBJ2-1; weak D call: TRBD1 (5 bases). V lost 2 bases, J lost 1 base, and 18 bases lay in between. CDR1 GTSNPN and CDR2 SVGIG come from the germline V gene (reference sequence). The CDR3 sequence is 17 residues long. The CDR3 here is CAWSSLLGVGSYNEQFF. The sequenced part of the CDR3 DNA is TGTGCCTGGAGTTCCCTCCTAGGGGTAGGTTCCTACAATGAG.

This clone was detected only a few times. The CDR3 DNA, read in part, is TGTGCCAGCTCGTCAGAGAATCAGCCC. Its protein product is CASSSENQP. The CDR3 in full is CASSSENQPQHF. The V call is TRBV18, the J call TRBJ1-5; D is unclear. Sequencing ends 3 residues short of the CDR3 end; the germline J gene provides the rest. With 6 bases removed from V and 4 bases from J, the gap between germline ends came to 7 bases. The CDR3 runs to 12 residues. Germline-derived CDR1 and CDR2 are KGHSH and LQKENI.